This T cell receptor (beta chain) was sequenced in a study of Ad26.COV2.S vaccination and SARS-CoV-2 variants (dated by TCRdb to about 2021). About the investigation overall: Donors in the vaccine arm were drawn from COV1001, a multicentre, randomized, double-blind, placebo-controlled phase I-IIa trial testing Ad26.COV2.S in healthy adults. Ad26.COV2.S was given intramuscularly at 5x10^10 or 1x10^11 viral particles, as a single shot or as two shots 56 days apart. Sequencing of the TCRbeta repertoire served to evaluate the specificity and breadth of SARS-CoV-2-reactive T cell receptors following Ad26.COV2.S vaccination. The TCR-sequenced set comprised around 30 samples: around 20 Ad26.COV2.S vaccine recipients, 5 placebo recipients and 8 SARS-CoV-2 convalescent individuals. Participants in the trial were split at random into five groups of five each, receiving low-dose or high-dose Ad26.COV2.S once or twice, or else placebo on both occasions. Investigators did not know the trial group allocation while performing experiments and assessing outcomes. What the authors observed across the whole study: Comparing responses between vaccine doses or regimens was not something the study was powered to do. Vaccine and placebo recipients had comparable non-spike TCR breadth, which fits with the vaccine containing only spike. The authors noted that the TCR breadth and depth analyses may have underestimated total T cell responses. Substantial breadth of spike-specific CD8+ and CD4+ T cell responses was reported after vaccination. Compared with placebo recipients, Ad26.COV2.S recipients showed higher spike-specific TCR breadth (P = 0.0014).

TCRbeta CDR3 regions were sequenced with the immunoSEQ Assay. After extraction, genomic DNA underwent amplification by bias-controlled multiplex PCR, followed by high-throughput sequencing. In the original analysis: To quantify the absolute abundance of every unique TCRbeta CDR3 region, sequences were collapsed and filtered. T cell fraction was estimated by normalizing TCRbeta template counts to usable DNA, which was measured by amplifying reference genes present in all nucleated cells. Repertoire TCRs were annotated as SARS-CoV-2-specific when V gene, CDR3 amino acid sequence and J gene were exactly matched to a known reactive TCR set. MIRA supplied the reference SARS-CoV-2 TCR set, which was filtered for enrichment in COVID-19-positive ImmuneCODE repertoires so that public or cross-reactive TCRs were removed. Drawing on the MIRA antigens, annotated TCRs were analysed further at the level of specific ORF or position within ORF. Breadth was defined as annotated unique rearrangements over total unique productive rearrangements; depth was the summed frequency of those rearrangements. Two-sided Wilcoxon rank-sum tests were used to compare TCR breadth between groups. This is the immuneACCESS table as TCRdb keeps it, with only in-frame sequences that have V and J called. A part of the clones is gone; compared with another copy, unresolved V genes explain less than half, and the rest is unexplained. The V and J calls and clone size were taken over from that table, and D and trimming were inferred from the DNA. In all, the sample holds about 240,000 clones, and approximately 87% of those were seen once. The biggest ten clones account for around 11% of the sample.

The CDR3 covers 11 residues, taking in both the cysteine and the phenylalanine. The sequence is cut down to CDR3 DNA, 33 bases in frame from base 1. The junction shows trimming of 0 bases on V and 7 bases on J, plus 4 bases between the germline ends. The germline V gene (reference sequence) provides CDR1 SGHNT and CDR2 YYREEE. Explained via the paper, the treatment or condition label denotes: about 20 received Ad26.COV2.S at low or high dose, single or two shots; 5 received placebo; per-sample allocation not given. Repertoires of vaccine and placebo recipients were sequenced from samples taken on day 63 after the first injection. In Cohort 1b, 25 adults aged 18-55 years were enrolled at a single site in Boston, USA, between 29 July and 7 August 2020. Ad26.COV2.S consisted of a replication-incompetent adenovirus type 26 vector by which a prefusion-stabilized SARS-CoV-2 spike protein from the original Wuhan strain was expressed.

Turning to this clone: The specificity of this receptor is unknown. The input lacks base qualities; no much larger clone sits a single base away.

The clonotype originates from a person between 18 and 60 years old who received the Ad26.COV2.S COVID-19 vaccine or a placebo. The chain uses TRBV5-4 and TRBJ1-2; no D gene is confidently identified. Specimen: peripheral blood, collected in a trial of Ad26.COV2.S vaccine versus placebo. The CDR3 sequence is CASSLAGGYTF. The DNA sequence is as follows: TGTGCCAGCAGCTTGGCAGGTGGCTACACCTTC. When the CDR3 is completed using the reference TRBV5-4 and TRBJ1-2 genes on either side, the full variable domain is ETGVTQSPTHLIKTRGQQVTLRCSSQSGHNTVSWYQQALGQGPQFIFQYYREEENGRGNFPPRFSGLQFPNYSSELNVNALELDDSALYLCASSLAGGYTFGSGTRLTVV.